Below, 29 T cell receptor beta chains from the same sample are listed, as sequenced in a study of cytomegalovirus exposure and HLA in healthy donors. Using immunoSEQ multiplex PCR, the repertoire was profiled, and TCRdb retains in-frame clones only, with some absent. The sample records 140,000 or so clones, about 91% being singletons. Sequencing input: PBMCs. All receptors come from a woman between 18 and 29 years old in good health and CMV-seropositive.

The chain uses TRBV29-1 and TRBJ1-1, with unresolved D. The CDR3 totals 10 residues. V gave up 4 bases and J gave up 7 bases, with 7 bases separating them. The germline CDR1 and CDR2 sequences are SQVTM and ANQGSEA. As DNA, the CDR3 is TGCAGCGTTGTGGGAGTTGAAGCTTTCTTT. Translated, it gives CSVVGVEAFF.

V and J are TRBV10-3 and TRBJ2-7; 7 nucleotides match TRBD2. In germline, CDR1 is ENHRY, CDR2 SYGVKD. The junction had 9 bases not matched to a gene; V was cut back by 3 bases and J by 1 base. The CDR3 length is 16 residues. CDR3 DNA sequence: TGTGCCATCAGTGATCAGGGAGGGAAGTCTTCCTACGAGCAGTACTTC. Its translation is CAISDQGGKSSYEQYF.

In regard to this clone: One junction end does not reproduce the germline sequence, and a read error may be involved. The rearrangement uses TRBV4-2 and TRBJ1-1; tentative D call: TRBD1 (5 bases). Germline V gene sequence: CDR1 LGHNA, CDR2 YNFKEQ. The CDR3 consists of 14 residues. The DNA of the CDR3 is TGTGCCAGCAGCGAAGAGGGGCAAAACACTGAAGCTTTCTTT. Its translation is CASSEEGQNTEAFF.

This clone was seen only once. The chain couples TRBV7-6 to TRBJ2-2, with a tentative D call TRBD1 (7 bases). The CDR3 runs to 16 residues. Trimming pared 5 bases from V and 4 bases from J, leaving 17 bases between. Germline V gives CDR1 SGHVS, CDR2 FNYEAQ. CDR3 loop: CASSNRPGGGTGELFF. DNA for the CDR3: TGTGCCAGCAGCAACCGCCCAGGGGGAGGCACCGGGGAGCTGTTTTTT.

The chain carries TRBV2 and TRBJ1-2, with D unresolved. V gave up 6 bases and J gave up 4 bases, with 12 bases separating them. The CDR3 loop spans 13 amino acids. The germline V gene has CDR1 SNHLY and CDR2 FYNNEI. This CDR3 reads CASSLISSYGYTF. The CDR3 DNA reads TGTGCCAGCAGCCTGATTTCTAGCTATGGCTACACCTTC.

With regard to this clone: One end of the junction is discordant with germline, which a read error may explain. The chain links TRBV7-7 to TRBJ2-3; 15 bases are a match to TRBD2. CDR3 length equals 16 residues. Germline V gene data show CDR1 as SSHAT and CDR2 as FNYEAQ (reference sequence). Written as DNA, the CDR3 is TGTGCTAGCAGCCCCGGACTAGCGGGGGGGCCAGATACGCAGTATTTT. This translates into CASSPGLAGGPDTQYF.

The CDR3 region is CASSQVRGEQFF. The CDR3 DNA is TGCGCCAGCAGCCAAGTACGCGGTGAGCAGTTCTTC. The chain combines TRBV4-1 with TRBJ2-1; D is unclear. The germline V and J ends were trimmed by 1 base and 9 bases, with 7 bases remaining between them. Germline values: CDR1 MGHRA, CDR2 YSYEKL. There are 12 residues in the CDR3.

V is TRBV5-6 and J is TRBJ2-7, with TRBD1 matching 9 bases. Trimming took 3 bases from V and 6 from J; bases not matched to a gene: 7. CDR3 length: 14 residues. Looked up from germline, CDR1 is SGHDT and CDR2 is YYEEEE. CDR3 residues: CASSSPGQGREQYF. CDR3 bases: TGTGCCAGCAGCTCCCCGGGACAGGGTCGCGAGCAGTACTTC. The whole variable domain, filled in from reference TRBV5-6 and TRBJ2-7, reads DAGVTQSPTHLIKTRGQQVTLRCSPKSGHDTVSWYQQALGQGPQFIFQYYEEEERQRGNFPDRFSGHQFPNYSSELNVNALLLGDSALYLCASSSPGQGREQYFGPGTRLTVT.

This clone has just one count. The gene calls are TRBV5-5 and TRBJ1-2, with a tentative D call TRBD1 (6 bases). This CDR3 is 15 amino acids long. With 3 bases removed from V and 8 bases from J, the gap between germline ends came to 20 bases. In germline, CDR1 is SGHKS, CDR2 YYEKEE (reference sequence). CDR3 nucleotides: TGTGCCAGCAGCTCCAGACGGGACACCATCCCCGGCTACACCTTC. Translating it yields CASSSRRDTIPGYTF.

The chain is built from TRBV19 and TRBJ2-1, with 7 bases fitting TRBD2. The CDR3 sequence is 16 residues long. V shed 4 bases, J shed 4 bases, and the junction held 10 bases outside the gene matches. Germline assignment: CDR1 LNHDA and CDR2 SQIVND (reference sequence). CDR3 protein: CASSTIGGGYYNEQFF. For the CDR3, the DNA is TGTGCCAGTAGTACCATTGGGGGGGGATATTACAATGAGCAGTTCTTC.

The gene calls are TRBV5-6 and TRBJ1-5; the D is unclear. The CDR3 is 14 amino acids. The V and J ends lost 1 base and 0 bases respectively, with 5 bases between them. Per germline, CDR1 SGHDT and CDR2 YYEEEE. The chain's CDR3 is CASSLTYSNQPQHF. The CDR3 nucleotides read TGTGCCAGCAGCTTGACTTATAGCAATCAGCCCCAGCATTTT.

The gene calls are TRBV5-1 and TRBJ2-6, with TRBD1 identical over 7 bases. This CDR3 has 15 amino acids. Germline CDR1 reads SGHRS; CDR2 reads YFSETQ. J gave up 4 bases and V 1 base, and 2 bases lay outside the gene matches. The CDR3 sequence: CASSLTGAGANVLTF. CDR3 DNA sequence: TGCGCCAGCAGCTTGACAGGGGCCGGGGCCAACGTCCTGACTTTC.

V usage is TRBV19 and J usage is TRBJ2-7; 9 bases agree with TRBD1. Germline values: CDR1 LNHDA, CDR2 SQIVND (reference sequence). V shed 5 bases and J 0 bases; nucleotides not matched to a gene: 5. The CDR3 runs 15 residues. Written as DNA, the CDR3 is TGTGCCAGTAGTGCCGGGACAGGGCCCTCCTACGAGCAGTACTTC. Its translation is CASSAGTGPSYEQYF.

The rearrangement uses TRBV29-1 and TRBJ2-5; 12 nucleotides line up with TRBD2. The CDR3 spans 14 residues. Germline V CDR1 and CDR2: SQVTM, ANQGSEA. With V trimmed by 6 bases and J by 7 bases, 9 bases remained unmatched. The CDR3 DNA is TGCAGCGTAGCTACTGGACTAGCGGGGTTGACCCAGTACTTC. Translating gives CSVATGLAGLTQYF.

This clone occurred a few times. J is TRBJ2-1 and V is TRBV5-1, with a possible D match to TRBD1 (6 bases). Trimming shortened V by 4 bases and J by 7 bases, and 18 bases separated the two germline ends. This CDR3 region has 15 residues. The germline V gene encodes CDR1 SGHRS and CDR2 YFSETQ. CDR3: CASSKGTSLWNEQFF. CDR3 bases: TGCGCCAGCAGCAAAGGGACATCCCTCTGGAATGAGCAGTTCTTC.

This clone was counted a single time. The chain joins TRBV4-1 to TRBJ1-4; 9 nucleotides align to TRBD1. Germline trimming cut 0 bases from V and 10 bases from J; bases unmatched to any gene: 6. Germline loops: CDR1 MGHRA, CDR2 YSYEKL. This CDR3 is built from 15 residues. In DNA form, the CDR3 reads TGCGCCAGCAGCCAAGATGGGACAGGGTTCGGAAAACTGTTTTTT. This encodes CASSQDGTGFGKLFF.

The V and J genes are TRBV27 and TRBJ1-2, with D perhaps TRBD1 (5 bases). The CDR3 runs to 13 residues. Germline CDR1 MNHEY, CDR2 SMNVEV (reference sequence). V was trimmed by 0 bases and J by 8 bases, leaving 10 bases between them. The chain's CDR3 is CASSLSTGEGYTF. CDR3 nucleotide sequence: TGTGCCAGCAGTTTATCTACGGGGGAAGGCTACACCTTC.

Comment on this clone: Compared with germline, one end of the junction differs, possibly owing to a read error. The chain uses TRBV5-1 and TRBJ2-7; TRBD1 might be the D (5 bases). CDR3 length: 14 residues. CDR1 and CDR2 (germline): SGHRS, YFSETQ. The DNA for the CDR3 is TGCGCCAGCAGATTGGGCAGGGTCTCCTACGAGCAGTACTTC. Amino acids: CASRLGRVSYEQYF.

The rearrangement links TRBV19 to TRBJ1-4; TRBD1 agrees at 7 bases. In germline, CDR1 is LNHDA, CDR2 SQIVND (reference sequence). Losses at the gene ends were 4 bases for V and 8 bases for J; bases not matched to a gene: 7. There are 14 residues in the CDR3. For the CDR3, the DNA is TGTGCCAGTAGTACCGGGACAGTCCCCGAAAAACTGTTTTTT. It translates to CASSTGTVPEKLFF.

The chain combines TRBV6-5 with TRBJ2-2, with 8 bases fitting TRBD1. This CDR3 region has 14 residues. The V and J ends lost 6 bases and 4 bases, in that order; junction bases with no gene match: 4. Germline loops: CDR1 MNHEY, CDR2 SVGAGI. This chain's CDR3 is CASSLGQGTGELFF. In DNA form, the CDR3 reads TGTGCCAGCAGCCTTGGACAGGGCACCGGGGAGCTGTTTTTT.

The chain employs TRBV7-3 and TRBJ1-2; no definite D call. The CDR3 extends over 14 amino acids. Trimming pared 2 bases from V and 4 bases from J, leaving 11 bases between. Germline V gives CDR1 SGHTA, CDR2 FQGTGA. The CDR3 reads CASSLEGPAYGYTF. The CDR3 bases are TGTGCCAGCAGCTTAGAGGGCCCAGCCTATGGCTACACCTTC.

The chain uses TRBV29-1 and TRBJ1-1; 7 nucleotides agree with TRBD1. The CDR3 length is 13 residues. Germline V gene data show CDR1 as SQVTM and CDR2 as ANQGSEA. The ends lost 2 bases at V and 6 bases at J; junction bases unmatched: 6. CDR3: CSVERGTVPEAFF. The CDR3 nucleotides are TGCAGCGTTGAAAGGGGGACAGTCCCTGAAGCTTTCTTT.

This chain connects TRBV18 to TRBJ1-3; 10 bases map to TRBD1. Germline trimming cut 6 bases from V and 1 base from J; bases unmatched to any gene: 3. The length of the CDR3 is 15 residues. The germline V gene has CDR1 KGHSH and CDR2 LQKENI. CDR3 loop: CASSRTGGSGNTIYF. In DNA, the CDR3 is TGTGCCAGCTCCCGGACAGGGGGATCTGGAAACACCATATATTTT. Variable domain in full (rest from reference TRBV18 and TRBJ1-3): NAGVMQNPRHLVRRRGQEARLRCSPMKGHSHVYWYRQLPEEGLKFMVYLQKENIIDESGMPKERFSAEFPKEGPSILRIQQVVRGDSAAYFCASSRTGGSGNTIYFGEGSWLTVV.

The chain is built from TRBV5-6 and TRBJ1-2, with TRBD1 matching over 8 bases. The CDR3 is 18 amino acids. V was pared by 4 bases and J by 0 bases, with 14 bases of the junction left unmatched. Per the germline V gene, CDR1 is SGHDT and CDR2 is YYEEEE. CDR3 nucleotide sequence: TGTGCCAGCAGCCGAGGACAGGGACACTTACAACCTAACTATGGCTACACCTTC. Translating gives CASSRGQGHLQPNYGYTF.

The rearrangement links TRBV6-6 to TRBJ1-2, with no clear D. Germline V gives CDR1 MNHNY, CDR2 SVGAGI (reference sequence). There are 13 residues in the CDR3. V dropped 0 bases and J dropped 8 bases, with 10 bases sitting between them. CDR3 protein: CASSYSIPGGYTF. CDR3 bases: TGTGCCAGCAGTTACTCGATACCGGGGGGCTACACCTTC.

This chain links TRBV7-2 with TRBJ1-2; 8 bases line up with TRBD1. V dropped 1 base and J dropped 2; count of bases not matched to a gene: 3. The CDR3 covers 15 residues. Germline CDR1 and CDR2: SGHTA and FQGNSA. In DNA, the CDR3 is TGTGCCAGCAGCTTAGTGGGACAGGAAAACTATGGCTACACCTTC. Translating gives CASSLVGQENYGYTF.

This chain uses TRBV5-4 with TRBJ2-7, with no clear D. The CDR3 runs 12 residues. Trimming stripped 0 bases from V and 3 bases from J, with 4 bases between. Germline CDR1 reads SGHNT; CDR2 reads YYREEE (reference sequence). Written as DNA, the CDR3 is TGTGCCAGCAGCTTGGATATCTACGAGCAGTACTTC. Amino acid sequence: CASSLDIYEQYF.

The chain joins TRBV9 to TRBJ2-1; 10 bases fit TRBD2. The CDR3 is 18 amino acids. V lost 0 bases, J lost 3 bases, and 9 bases stayed unmatched. Germline assignment: CDR1 SGDLS and CDR2 YYNGEE. The chain's CDR3 is CASSVGSRASGGYNEQFF. The CDR3 region has the DNA TGTGCCAGCAGCGTAGGCTCCCGAGCTAGCGGGGGCTACAATGAGCAGTTCTTC.

The V and J genes are TRBV11-2 and TRBJ1-4, with D unclear. Trimming stripped 5 bases from V and 0 bases from J, with 16 bases between. CDR1 is SGHAT and CDR2 is FQNNGV in the germline V gene. The CDR3 spans 17 residues. As DNA, the CDR3 is TGTGCCAGCAGCGGCTGGTCACGGGGAGCAACTAATGAAAAACTGTTTTTT. Residues: CASSGWSRGATNEKLFF.